This T cell receptor beta chain stems from a study of technical replicates of blood from a handful of donors (dated by TCRdb to 2015 to 2018). The library was generated by the immunoSEQ multiplex PCR assay. TCRdb took over this immuneACCESS table, retaining in-frame rearrangements with V and J assigned. Such tables are incomplete; in checked studies, under half of the missing clones stem from an unresolved V gene, and the remainder is unexplained. The table for this sample lists tens of thousands of clones; approximately 87% of them were counted only once. Clones ranked in the top ten supply around 4.6% of the sample. Notes on this clone: Its cognate antigen has yet to be identified. Base-call qualities are not available, and no considerably larger clone is one nucleotide away.

CDR3 length: 15 amino acids, cysteine to phenylalanine. Of the read, only the CDR3 DNA is kept; its 45 bases are in frame from base 1. The sequence came from a human donor in good health. Some clones in this sample may be carry-over from other donors' samples. Recombination linked TRBV21-1 to TRBJ1-5. TRBV21-1 counts as a pseudogene. Sequenced input: PBMCs. The CDR3 protein sequence reads: CASSPGVGSGQPQHF. The base sequence is TGTGCCAGCAGCCCTGGTGTCGGGTCGGGGCAGCCCCAGCATTTT.